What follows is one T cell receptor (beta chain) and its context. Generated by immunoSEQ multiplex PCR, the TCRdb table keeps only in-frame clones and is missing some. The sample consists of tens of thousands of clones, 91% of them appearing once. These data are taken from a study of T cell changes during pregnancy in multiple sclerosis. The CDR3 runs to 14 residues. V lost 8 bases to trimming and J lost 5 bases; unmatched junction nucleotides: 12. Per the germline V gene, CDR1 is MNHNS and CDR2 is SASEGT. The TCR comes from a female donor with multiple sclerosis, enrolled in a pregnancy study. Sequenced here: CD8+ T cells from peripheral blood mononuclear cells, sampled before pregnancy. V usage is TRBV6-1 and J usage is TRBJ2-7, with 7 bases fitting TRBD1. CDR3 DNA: TGTGCCAGCCAAGAATACAGGGGCCTCAACGAGCAGTACTTC. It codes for CASQEYRGLNEQYF.